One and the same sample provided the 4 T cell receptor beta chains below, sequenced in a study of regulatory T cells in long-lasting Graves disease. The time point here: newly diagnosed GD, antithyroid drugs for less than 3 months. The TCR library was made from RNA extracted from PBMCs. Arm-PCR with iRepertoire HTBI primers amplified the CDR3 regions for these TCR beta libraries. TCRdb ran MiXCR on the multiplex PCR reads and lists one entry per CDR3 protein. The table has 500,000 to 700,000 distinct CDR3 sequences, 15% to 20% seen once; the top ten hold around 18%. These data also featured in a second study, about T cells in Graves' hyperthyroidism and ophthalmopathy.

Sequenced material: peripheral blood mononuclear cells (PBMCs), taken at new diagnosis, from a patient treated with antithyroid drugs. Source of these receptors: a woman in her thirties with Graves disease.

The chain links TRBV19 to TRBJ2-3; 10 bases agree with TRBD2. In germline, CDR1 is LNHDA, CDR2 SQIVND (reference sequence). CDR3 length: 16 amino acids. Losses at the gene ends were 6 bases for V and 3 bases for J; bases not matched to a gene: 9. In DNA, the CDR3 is TGTGCCAGTAGGGAAAACCCGGGACTAGCGACAGATACGCAGTATTTT. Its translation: CASRENPGLATDTQYF.

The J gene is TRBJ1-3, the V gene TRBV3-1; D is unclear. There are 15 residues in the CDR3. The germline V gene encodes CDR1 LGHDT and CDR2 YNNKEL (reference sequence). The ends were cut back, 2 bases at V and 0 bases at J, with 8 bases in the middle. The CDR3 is CASSQLTASGNTIYF. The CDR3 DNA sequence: TGTGCCAGCAGCCAATTAACAGCCTCTGGAAACACCATATATTTT. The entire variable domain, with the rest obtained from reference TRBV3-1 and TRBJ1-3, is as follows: DTAVSQTPKYLVTQMGNDKSIKCEQNLGHDTMYWYKQDSKKFLKIMFSYNNKELIINETVPNRFSPKSPDKAHLNLHINSLELGDSAVYFCASSQLTASGNTIYFGEGSWLTVV.

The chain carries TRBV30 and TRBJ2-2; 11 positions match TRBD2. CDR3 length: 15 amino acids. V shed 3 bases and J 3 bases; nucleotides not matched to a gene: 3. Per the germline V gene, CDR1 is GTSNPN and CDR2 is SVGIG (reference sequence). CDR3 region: CAWRGLADYTGELFF. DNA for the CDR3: TGTGCCTGGAGGGGACTAGCGGACTACACCGGGGAGCTGTTTTTT. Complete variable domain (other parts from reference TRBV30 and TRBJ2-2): SQTIHQWPATLVQPVGSPLSLECTVEGTSNPNLYWYRQAAGRGLQLLFYSVGIGQISSEVPQNLSASRPQDRQFILSSKKLLLSDSGFYLCAWRGLADYTGELFFGEGSRLTVL.

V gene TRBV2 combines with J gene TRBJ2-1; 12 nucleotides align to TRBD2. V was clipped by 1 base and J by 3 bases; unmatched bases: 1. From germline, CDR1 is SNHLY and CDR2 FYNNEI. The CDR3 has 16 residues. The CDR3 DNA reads TGTGCCAGCAGTGAAGGACTAGCGGGAGACTACAATGAGCAGTTCTTC. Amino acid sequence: CASSEGLAGDYNEQFF.